The 18 T cell receptor beta chains reported below all come from one sample, sequenced in a study of graft-versus-host responses after intestinal transplantation. Repertoires were generated with immunoSEQ multiplex PCR, while TCRdb's copy carries only in-frame clones and drops some. The sample lists approximately 85,000 clones; 90% to 95% were seen once. These receptors have no identified antigens. This material consisted of unstimulated CD8+ T cells sorted from spleen or lymph node cells, taken before transplant. Source of these receptors: a human donor who was the organ donor for an intestinal transplant.

This sequence joins TRBV19 and TRBJ2-5; no firm D call. The J call may not be correct, given that the DNA end is closer to TRBJ2-7. Looked up from germline, CDR1 is LNHDA and CDR2 is SQIVND (reference sequence). The CDR3 is 13 residues long. CDR3: CASSDLTSYEQYF. The CDR3 coding sequence is TGTGCCAGTAGTGACTTAACGTCCTACGAGCAGTACTTC.

The chain has TRBV15 and TRBJ2-1; possibly TRBD2 for D (5 bases). Germline V lookup: CDR1 LNHNV, CDR2 YYDKDF (reference sequence). The CDR3 length is 11 residues. The CDR3 coding sequence is TGTGCTACCGGAGGAGGCTATGAGCAGTTCTTC. This sequence encodes CATGGGYEQFF.

The chain carries TRBV13 and TRBJ2-7; TRBD1 aligns across 8 bases. Germline V gives CDR1 PRHDT, CDR2 FYEKMQ (reference sequence). With V trimmed by 5 bases and J by 7 bases, 10 bases remained unmatched. CDR3 length: 14 amino acids. CDR3: CASSRGTGLREQYF. In DNA, the CDR3 is TGTGCCAGCAGCCGAGGGACAGGTTTGCGAGAGCAGTACTTC.

The chain recombines TRBV9 with TRBJ2-7; perhaps TRBD1 as D (6 bases). Per the germline V gene, CDR1 is SGDLS and CDR2 is YYNGEE. Trimming took off 4 bases at V and 0 bases at J, with 14 bases between the two ends. This CDR3 contains 15 residues. CDR3 region: CASSPQGFSSYEQYF. The CDR3 nucleotides are TGTGCCAGCAGCCCCCAGGGGTTTAGCTCCTACGAGCAGTACTTC.

The chain has TRBV29-1 and TRBJ2-7, with D tentatively TRBD1 or TRBD2 (6 bases each). The CDR3 length is 11 residues. Germline V gene data show CDR1 as SQVTM and CDR2 as ANQGSEA. Trimming cost V 7 bases and J 6 bases, with 13 bases left between them. This CDR3 reads CSAEGDFEQYF. CDR3 coding DNA: TGCAGCGCTGAGGGGGACTTCGAGCAGTACTTC.

This chain uses TRBV28 with TRBJ2-7; possibly TRBD2 for D (5 bases). Trimming stripped 7 bases from V and 4 bases from J, with 20 bases between. This CDR3 comprises 15 residues. Germline values: CDR1 MDHEN, CDR2 SYDVKM. The CDR3 coding sequence is TGTGCCAGCACCGCGAGTCCGCCCACGGGATACGAGCAGTACTTC. Protein sequence: CASTASPPTGYEQYF.

V usage is TRBV27 and J usage is TRBJ2-1; 9 bases fit TRBD2. Germline CDR1 is MNHEY and CDR2 is SMNVEV (reference sequence). V lost 4 bases and J lost 9; bases outside the gene matches: 22. CDR3 size: 19 residues. CDR3 sequence (DNA): TGTGCCAGCAGTTCCCCGGGGGGTGGCGGTCCGGGACTAGCTGGTGAGCAGTTCTTC. Translated: CASSSPGGGGPGLAGEQFF.

This chain links TRBV10-3 with TRBJ2-3; TRBD2 agrees at 8 bases. The germline CDR1 and CDR2 sequences are ENHRY and SYGVKD. This CDR3 comprises 17 residues. Trimming removed 4 bases from V and 6 bases from J; junction bases left unmatched: 15. Here the CDR3 reads CAISAGFRSAGDDTQYF. CDR3 DNA: TGTGCCATCAGTGCGGGCTTCAGGTCAGCGGGAGACGATACGCAGTATTTT.

CDR3 in DNA: TGTGCCAGCAGCCCGGACTGGGATAAAGCTTTCTTT. Translation gives CASSPDWDKAFF. The chain employs TRBV5-8 and TRBJ1-1; D gene uncertain. The germline V and J ends were trimmed by 4 bases and 9 bases, with 13 bases remaining between them. Per germline, CDR1 SGHTS and CDR2 YDEGEE. The CDR3 runs to 12 residues.

The V and J genes are TRBV2 and TRBJ2-5, with 9 bases that match TRBD2. In germline, CDR1 is SNHLY, CDR2 FYNNEI. The CDR3 is 15 residues long. After removal of 10 bases from V and 4 bases from J, the junction contained 13 bases not matched to a gene. CDR3 DNA sequence: TGTGCCACCGGGGGAATAGCGGGAGCCCGAGAGACCCAGTACTTC. This codes for CATGGIAGARETQYF.

The rearrangement uses TRBV5-1 and TRBJ2-5; 8 bases are a match to TRBD1. The last part of the DNA fits TRBJ2-7 better; the J call may be wrong. The CDR3 loop spans 17 amino acids. Germline values: CDR1 SGHRS, CDR2 YFSETQ. CDR3 bases: TGCGCCAGCAGCTGGTCCTCCGACAGGGGAAAGTACTACGAGCAGTACTTC. This encodes CASSWSSDRGKYYEQYF.

V and J are TRBV4-1 and TRBJ2-7, with D perhaps TRBD2 (6 bases). This CDR3 is built from 17 residues. Trimming shortened V by 1 base and J by 6 bases, and 22 bases separated the two germline ends. Germline V gene sequence: CDR1 MGHRA, CDR2 YSYEKL. CDR3: CASSQVFPGSGDGEQYF. In DNA form, the CDR3 reads TGCGCCAGCAGCCAAGTTTTCCCTGGGTCGGGAGATGGCGAGCAGTACTTC.

This clone showed up just a few times. V and J are TRBV29-1 and TRBJ2-7; tentatively, D is TRBD1 (6 bases). CDR3 length: 13 amino acids. CDR1 is SQVTM and CDR2 is ANQGSEA in the germline V gene. Trimming cost V 3 bases and J 2 bases, with 11 bases left between them. The CDR3 sequence is CSVDGGGTYEQYF. In nucleotides, the CDR3 is TGCAGCGTTGATGGGGGCGGTACCTACGAGCAGTACTTC.

The gene calls are TRBV6-1 and TRBJ2-6; D remains unclear. Per the germline V gene, CDR1 is MNHNS and CDR2 is SASEGT. The CDR3 runs 14 residues. The ends were cut back, 5 bases at V and 2 bases at J, with 7 bases in the middle. The CDR3 DNA follows: TGTGCCAGCAGTATCTGGCCTGGGGCCAACGTCCTGACTTTC. It yields the protein CASSIWPGANVLTF.

This sequence joins TRBV15 and TRBJ2-1; 8 nucleotides align to TRBD2. V was pared by 4 bases and J by 1 base, with 24 bases of the junction left unmatched. Germline assignment: CDR1 LNHNV and CDR2 YYDKDF (reference sequence). The CDR3 extends over 22 amino acids. CDR3: CATSTDTYEVSGAVASYNEQFF. The CDR3 DNA reads as TGTGCCACCAGCACCGATACCTACGAGGTTAGCGGGGCCGTCGCATCCTACAATGAGCAGTTCTTC.

The chain uses TRBV7-2 and TRBJ2-1, with unresolved D. The CDR3 is 14 residues long. With 2 bases removed from V and 7 bases from J, the gap between germline ends came to 12 bases. CDR1 SGHTA and CDR2 FQGNSA come from the germline V gene. The CDR3 sequence: CASSLYTPPNEQFF. CDR3 DNA sequence: TGTGCCAGCAGCTTATATACTCCCCCTAATGAGCAGTTCTTC.

The V call is TRBV7-9, the J call TRBJ2-1, with TRBD1 matching 8 bases. Losses at the gene ends were 5 bases for V and 0 bases for J; bases not matched to a gene: 12. Germline V gene data show CDR1 as SEHNR and CDR2 as FQNEAQ (reference sequence). CDR3 length: 18 residues. CDR3: CASSGPTGEESSYNEQFF. DNA for the CDR3: TGTGCCAGCAGCGGACCGACAGGGGAGGAGAGCTCCTACAATGAGCAGTTCTTC.

The rearrangement links TRBV27 to TRBJ2-1; tentatively, D is TRBD2 (7 bases). From germline, CDR1 is MNHEY and CDR2 SMNVEV (reference sequence). The CDR3 totals 17 residues. Trimming removed 4 bases at V and 6 bases at J, with 22 bases between. The chain's CDR3 is CASSSAGRGPSINEQFF. CDR3 DNA sequence: TGTGCCAGCAGTTCTGCTGGGCGGGGGCCTTCAATCAATGAGCAGTTCTTC.